This T cell receptor (beta chain) was identified in a study of OX40 agonist ivuxolimab in advanced cancers. General study results and limits: CD8+ T cells were the subset that, on average, had more expanded clones than CD4+.

This clone was counted a single time. Antigen specificity is unknown. Sequencing used immunoSEQ multiplex PCR; TCRdb keeps in-frame clones, though not all of them. The data show roughly 70,000 clones, with 80% to 90% seen just once and over 0.95% held by the top ten. The CDR3 has 17 amino acids. The trim removed 0 bases at V and 3 bases at J, leaving 8 bases unmatched. Germline-derived CDR1 and CDR2 are SNHLY and FYNNEI. The chain combines TRBV2 with TRBJ2-3; 8 positions match TRBD2. This sequence was found in an adult with an advanced solid tumor such as melanoma, head and neck, liver or kidney cancer. The sample here was CD4+ or CD8+ T cells sorted from blood, taken in a trial of the OX40 agonist ivuxolimab. The CDR3 reads CASSEAPSGGGTDTQYF. DNA of the CDR3: TGTGCCAGCAGTGAAGCGCCGAGCGGGGGTGGGACAGATACGCAGTATTTT.